This T cell receptor (beta chain) was captured by sequencing in a study of Ad26.COV2.S vaccination and SARS-CoV-2 variants. Germline V gives CDR1 SEHNR, CDR2 FQNEAQ (reference sequence). The CDR3 sequence is 14 residues long. V was shortened by 4 bases and J by 7 bases, with 16 bases between the two germline ends. TCRdb's copy holds only in-frame clones and misses some; the assay was immunoSEQ multiplex PCR. The repertoire consists of roughly 380,000 clones, with about 91% occurring once and the leading ten covering under 5%. The chain is built from TRBV7-9 and TRBJ1-2, with D uncertain. This TCR derives from a human donor who had recovered from COVID-19. The sequences come from peripheral blood, collected after recovery from COVID-19. The CDR3 sequence: CASSSGRRVGGYTF. CDR3 coding DNA: TGTGCCAGCAGCTCTGGTCGTCGGGTGGGTGGCTACACCTTC.